Below, 25 T cell receptor beta chains from the same sample are listed, as sequenced in a study of shared clonotypes between healthy human individuals. Repertoires were generated with immunoSEQ multiplex PCR, while TCRdb's copy carries only in-frame clones and drops some. The repertoire holds roughly 2.2 million clones, with 85% to 95% as singletons. The source material was naive CD4+ T cells from PBMCs. The sample's subset: CD45RA+ positively selected. The receptors here all came from a man younger than 35 in good health. Some clones in this sample may be carry-over from other donors' samples.

V is TRBV27 and J is TRBJ1-4, with 9 bases that match TRBD1. Unmatched junction bases numbered 6, after V lost 6 bases and J lost 7 bases. The CDR3 length is 14 residues. Germline CDR1 is MNHEY and CDR2 is SMNVEV (reference sequence). CDR3 loop: CASSPDRGGEKLFF. CDR3 sequence (DNA): TGTGCCAGCAGCCCGGACAGGGGAGGTGAAAAACTGTTTTTT.

CDR3 sequence (DNA): TGTGCCAGCAGCTTAGGGCTAGCGGCAGATACGCAGTATTTT. Protein sequence: CASSLGLAADTQYF. The genes are TRBV11-3 and TRBJ2-3; 7 bases are a match to TRBD2. The CDR3 runs to 14 residues. V trimming: 1 base; J trimming: 4 bases; junction bases outside the gene matches: 2. Per germline, CDR1 SGHNT and CDR2 YENEEA. Together with reference TRBV11-3 and TRBJ2-3, the CDR3 gives the full variable domain: EAGVVQSPRYKIIEKKQPVAFWCNPISGHNTLYWYLQNLGQGPELLIRYENEEAVDDSQLPKDRFSAERLKGVDSTLKIQPAELGDSAVYLCASSLGLAADTQYFGPGTRLTVL.

The CDR3 protein is CASSQDNRVDAEAFF. The CDR3 DNA reads as TGCGCCAGCAGCCAAGATAACAGGGTGGACGCTGAAGCTTTCTTT. The chain joins TRBV4-1 to TRBJ1-1; tentatively, D is TRBD1 (6 bases). V shed 0 bases and J shed 6 bases, with 14 bases lying between them. This CDR3 has 15 amino acids. CDR1 and CDR2 from the germline V gene are MGHRA and YSYEKL.

The chain combines TRBV12-5 with TRBJ2-5; 7 bases fit TRBD1. Germline values: CDR1 LGHNT, CDR2 FRNRAP. V lost 5 bases, J lost 5 bases, and 8 bases stayed unmatched. The CDR3 has 14 amino acids. The CDR3 nucleotides read TGTGCTAGTGGTCCCGGGACAGCTGGGGAGACCCAGTACTTC. Encoded protein: CASGPGTAGETQYF.

The J gene is TRBJ2-7, the V gene TRBV7-2; 13 positions match TRBD2. The CDR3 totals 16 residues. The germline V gene encodes CDR1 SGHTA and CDR2 FQGNSA. V trimming: 1 base; J trimming: 3 bases; junction bases outside the gene matches: 3. CDR3 in amino acids: CASSLVGTSGNYEQYF. The CDR3, as DNA: TGTGCCAGCAGCTTAGTGGGGACTAGCGGGAACTACGAGCAGTACTTC.

Only one count was recorded for this clone. V usage is TRBV27 and J usage is TRBJ1-1, with a possible D match to TRBD1 (5 bases). The V end was cut by 9 bases, the J end by 0 bases, with 20 bases between. This CDR3 is 16 amino acids long. CDR1 is MNHEY and CDR2 is SMNVEV in the germline V gene (reference sequence). This chain's CDR3 is CASGADIGSLNTEAFF. CDR3 bases: TGTGCCAGTGGGGCGGATATTGGGTCGTTGAACACTGAAGCTTTCTTT.

This chain uses TRBV28 with TRBJ1-5, with TRBD1 matching 7 bases. V shed 4 bases and J 5 bases; nucleotides not matched to a gene: 11. Germline V gives CDR1 MDHEN, CDR2 SYDVKM. The CDR3 consists of 16 residues. CDR3 DNA: TGTGCCAGCAGTTCAGGGGGGTCCAGGGTCTATCAGCCCCAGCATTTT. Residues: CASSSGGSRVYQPQHF. Full variable domain (outside the CDR3, taken from reference TRBV28 and TRBJ1-5): DVKVTQSSRYLVKRTGEKVFLECVQDMDHENMFWYRQDPGLGLRLIYFSYDVKMKEKGDIPEGYSVSREKKERFSLILESASTNQTSMYLCASSSGGSRVYQPQHFGDGTRLSIL.

V usage is TRBV7-2 and J usage is TRBJ1-5, with 7 bases lining up with TRBD1. CDR3 length equals 17 residues. Germline values: CDR1 SGHTA, CDR2 FQGNSA. V lost 5 bases, J lost 0 bases, and 10 bases stayed unmatched. CDR3 DNA: TGTGCCAGCAGCCCCCAACAGGGGACCTATAGCAATCAGCCCCAGCATTTT. This encodes CASSPQQGTYSNQPQHF. Based on the CDR3 plus reference TRBV7-2 and TRBJ1-5, the full variable domain is GAGVSQSPSNKVTEKGKDVELRCDPISGHTALYWYRQSLGQGLEFLIYFQGNSAPDKSGLPSDRFSAERTGGSVSTLTIQRTQQEDSAVYLCASSPQQGTYSNQPQHFGDGTRLSIL.

V and J are TRBV4-1 and TRBJ2-4; maybe TRBD1 (6 bases). With 1 base removed from V and 3 bases from J, the gap between germline ends came to 19 bases. Germline-derived CDR1 and CDR2 are MGHRA and YSYEKL. The CDR3 is 18 amino acids. CDR3 coding DNA: TGCGCCAGCAGCCAAGGGGTGCAGACAGGAGACAACAAAAACATTCAGTACTTC. This codes for CASSQGVQTGDNKNIQYF.

The J gene is TRBJ2-5, the V gene TRBV5-1; 7 bases line up with TRBD2. This CDR3 has 15 residues. Germline V lookup: CDR1 SGHRS, CDR2 YFSETQ. J was trimmed by 4 bases and V by 4 bases; bases with no gene match: 10. The CDR3 here is CASSTGLGRRETQYF. For the CDR3, the DNA is TGCGCCAGCAGCACAGGACTAGGGAGGAGAGAGACCCAGTACTTC.

The J gene is TRBJ1-2, the V gene TRBV27; D not resolved. Trimming shortened V by 2 bases and J by 5 bases, and 9 bases separated the two germline ends. Germline loops: CDR1 MNHEY, CDR2 SMNVEV (reference sequence). The CDR3 spans 13 residues. The CDR3 region has the DNA TGTGCCAGCAGTTTAGCCGGGAAGTATGGCTACACCTTC. Translation gives CASSLAGKYGYTF.

The chain couples TRBV7-2 to TRBJ2-7, with D perhaps TRBD2 (8 bases). Trimming stripped 5 bases from V and 0 bases from J, with 23 bases between. Germline V gene sequence: CDR1 SGHTA, CDR2 FQGNSA. CDR3 size: 18 residues. The CDR3 DNA reads TGTGCCAGCAGCGACCGGCCGGGAGGGGGCTCCTTCTCCTACGAGCAGTACTTC. It yields the protein CASSDRPGGGSFSYEQYF.

The CDR3 bases are TGTGCCACCAGCAGAGATGACCCAAGGGACGCCCAGCATTTT. Amino acids: CATSRDDPRDAQHF. This sequence joins TRBV15 and TRBJ1-5, with D perhaps TRBD1 (5 bases). Trimming shortened V by 0 bases and J by 11 bases, and 14 bases separated the two germline ends. The CDR3 loop spans 14 amino acids. Germline lookup yields CDR1 LNHNV and CDR2 YYDKDF (reference sequence).

V gene TRBV2 combines with J gene TRBJ2-7; 14 bases line up with TRBD2. Germline V gives CDR1 SNHLY, CDR2 FYNNEI. V lost 0 bases to trimming and J lost 12 bases; unmatched junction nucleotides: 7. The CDR3 spans 15 residues. In DNA, the CDR3 is TGTGCCAGCAGTGAAGCGGGGACTAGCGGGGGTTACGTGTACTTC. Its translation is CASSEAGTSGGYVYF. The variable domain in full, with the rest retrieved from reference TRBV2 and TRBJ2-7, is EPEVTQTPSHQVTQMGQEVILRCVPISNHLYFYWYRQILGQKVEFLVSFYNNEISEKSEIFDDQFSVERPDGSNFTLKIRSTKLEDSAMYFCASSEAGTSGGYVYFGPGTRLTVT.

To note about this clone: Additional DNA sequences in this sample encode the identical CDR3. The chain has TRBV5-1 and TRBJ1-1; D remains unclear. CDR1 and CDR2 from the germline V gene are SGHRS and YFSETQ. V was cut by 3 bases and J by 5 bases, with 8 bases left in between. CDR3 size: 12 residues. The CDR3 loop is CASSSPNTEAFF. The DNA for the CDR3 is TGCGCCAGCAGCTCCCCGAATACTGAAGCTTTCTTT. Based on the CDR3 plus reference TRBV5-1 and TRBJ1-1, the full variable domain is KAGVTQTPRYLIKTRGQQVTLSCSPISGHRSVSWYQQTPGQGLQFLFEYFSETQRNKGNFPGRFSGRQFSNSRSEMNVSTLELGDSALYLCASSSPNTEAFFGQGTRLTVV.

This clone is a singleton in its sample. CDR3 DNA sequence: TGTGCCACCAGCACGCAAAAGGGACAGGGGGGTTATGGCTACACCTTC. Its protein product is CATSTQKGQGGYGYTF. V gene TRBV15 combines with J gene TRBJ1-2; TRBD1 agrees at 11 bases. Germline CDR1 and CDR2: LNHNV and YYDKDF (reference sequence). After removal of 4 bases from V and 5 bases from J, the junction contained 9 bases not matched to a gene. CDR3 length: 16 residues.

The gene calls are TRBV29-1 and TRBJ1-4; no clear D gene. This CDR3 is built from 15 residues. V was shortened by 5 bases and J by 4 bases, with 17 bases between the two germline ends. CDR1 and CDR2 from the germline V gene are SQVTM and ANQGSEA. The CDR3 DNA reads TGCAGCGTTTGCGAAGGAAAACCCCTTAATGAAAAACTGTTTTTT. This gives the protein CSVCEGKPLNEKLFF.

V gene TRBV6-5 combines with J gene TRBJ2-6; D not certain. Germline CDR1 MNHEY, CDR2 SVGAGI. This CDR3 region has 14 residues. V was pared by 5 bases and J by 1 base, with 6 bases between. The CDR3 nucleotides are TGTGCCAGCAGTAGTCAGTCTGGGGCCAACGTCCTGACTTTC. Amino acids: CASSSQSGANVLTF.

The V gene is TRBV5-1, the J gene TRBJ2-7; D is unresolved. Germline assignment: CDR1 SGHRS and CDR2 YFSETQ. The CDR3 contains 12 residues. V was pared by 4 bases and J by 3 bases, with 8 bases between. For the CDR3, the DNA is TGCGCCAGCAGCGTACAGAGCTACGAGCAGTACTTC. As protein: CASSVQSYEQYF.

This rearrangement joins TRBV6-1 to TRBJ2-3, with no clear D. This CDR3 has 12 amino acids. Between the trimmed V and J ends, which lost 5 bases and 4 bases, there was a span of 7 bases. Looked up from germline, CDR1 is MNHNS and CDR2 is SASEGT. The CDR3 loop reads CASSPPADTQYF. DNA for the CDR3: TGTGCCAGCAGTCCCCCTGCAGATACGCAGTATTTT.

J is TRBJ1-1 and V is TRBV5-6, with TRBD1 matching 10 bases. The V gene end was trimmed by 4 bases and the J gene end by 4 bases; junction bases not matched to a gene: 7. The CDR3 extends over 15 amino acids. Germline CDR1 is SGHDT and CDR2 is YYEEEE. The CDR3 DNA reads TGTGCCAGCAGCACGGGACAGGGGTTGCGCACTGAAGCTTTCTTT. It codes for CASSTGQGLRTEAFF.

This chain connects TRBV28 to TRBJ1-4; 7 bases map to TRBD1. Germline-derived CDR1 and CDR2 are MDHEN and SYDVKM. The J segment lost 14 bases and the V segment lost 2 bases, leaving 8 bases of the junction unmatched. This CDR3 contains 13 residues. The CDR3 bases are TGTGCCAGCAGTTTACCAGCAGGGGGGTACCTGTTTTTT. Protein product: CASSLPAGGYLFF.

The CDR3 DNA is TGTGCCAGCAGCGTTGGGGCCGGGGATGGCTACACCTTC. Encoded protein: CASSVGAGDGYTF. The chain couples TRBV7-9 to TRBJ1-2; possible D gene TRBD1, 5 bases. The CDR3 contains 13 residues. Trimming left V 5 bases short and J 6 bases short, with 13 bases between. Germline lookup yields CDR1 SEHNR and CDR2 FQNEAQ (reference sequence).

This clone was counted a few times. The chain carries TRBV28 and TRBJ1-1, with D uncertain. The CDR3 totals 12 residues. CDR1 and CDR2 from the germline V gene are MDHEN and SYDVKM. V was clipped by 10 bases and J by 6 bases, with 15 bases between them. The CDR3 sequence: CATDPLNAEAFF. The CDR3 nucleotides read TGTGCCACCGACCCCCTCAACGCTGAAGCTTTCTTT. The full variable domain, completed using reference TRBV28 and TRBJ1-1, is DVKVTQSSRYLVKRTGEKVFLECVQDMDHENMFWYRQDPGLGLRLIYFSYDVKMKEKGDIPEGYSVSREKKERFSLILESASTNQTSMYLCATDPLNAEAFFGQGTRLTVV.

This rearrangement joins TRBV19 to TRBJ2-6, with 11 bases fitting TRBD1. The V gene's germline CDR1 is LNHDA and CDR2 SQIVND (reference sequence). The CDR3 has 16 amino acids. V trimming: 7 bases; J trimming: 2 bases; junction bases outside the gene matches: 4. The CDR3 loop reads CASISDRGPGANVLTF. As DNA, the CDR3 is TGTGCCAGTATCTCGGACAGGGGGCCTGGGGCCAACGTCCTGACTTTC.